The clone carrying this T cell receptor (beta chain) was recorded at least ten times. Its antigen is unknown. These data belong to a study of T cells in Graves' hyperthyroidism and ophthalmopathy. The source material, RNA transcripts, was used to amplify TCR beta CDR3 regions. An initial round of RT-PCR targeting the TCR CDR3 relied on the HTBI primer set. TCRdb fed the multiplex PCR reads into MiXCR, producing one record per CDR3 protein. The sample includes about 740,000 distinct CDR3 sequences, about 15% of them seen just once. The CDR3 length is 15 residues. V was pared by 6 bases and J by 0 bases, with 14 bases between. Study findings and constraints: Also found in blood were most expanded thyroid clonotypes above 0.001.

The study defined stable Graves' hyperthyroidism as no ophthalmopathy progression within 18 months. The V gene is TRBV12-3 or TRBV12-4, the J gene TRBJ1-1, with D tentatively TRBD1 (5 bases). Sequencing was carried out using blood. The sequence derives from a woman between 18 and 29 years old with Graves' hyperthyroidism. The CDR3 nucleotides are TGTGCCAGCAGCCTCCGACAGACAATGAACACTGAAGCTTTCTTT. This codes for CASSLRQTMNTEAFF.